These 11 T cell receptor beta chains came from one sample sequenced in a study of Tregs in tolerant kidney transplant recipients (dated by TCRdb to the late 2010s). Interpreted using the paper, the time point label stands for: blood sample drawn before combined kidney and bone marrow transplant. The method was the immunoSEQ multiplex PCR assay. TCRdb obtained this table from immuneACCESS and retained in-frame rearrangements with V and J assigned. These tables miss some clones; where compared with another copy, unresolved V genes account for less than half of the shortfall, and the remainder is unexplained. Here the sample has more than 60,000 clones; 98% occur a single time. Together, the top ten hold over 0.45% of the sample. Material: CD4+ T cells from blood, obtained before the transplant. The receptors were sampled from a human donor who received a combined kidney and bone marrow transplant.

On this clone itself: The germline gene is not matched at one end of the junction; a read error may be the cause. Other DNA sequences in this sample translate to the same CDR3. The gene calls are TRBV7-2 and TRBJ2-2, with TRBD2 identical over 8 bases. The CDR3 spans 16 residues. CDR1 is SGHTA and CDR2 is FQGNSA in the germline V gene. The CDR3 region has the DNA TGTGCCAGCAGACCGCCGGGGGGGGGCTACACAGGGGAGCTGTTTTTT. Translating it yields CASRPPGGGYTGELFF.

V gene TRBV5-1 combines with J gene TRBJ2-6, with TRBD1 matching 7 bases. Germline-derived CDR1 and CDR2 are SGHRS and YFSETQ. V gave up 2 bases and J gave up 1 base; unmatched junction bases: 9. The CDR3 is 18 residues long. CDR3 DNA sequence: TGCGCCAGCAGCTTCCGAGGGACAGTATCTTCTGGGGCCAACGTCCTGACTTTC. Its protein product is CASSFRGTVSSGANVLTF.

The chain carries TRBV7-2 and TRBJ1-5, with TRBD1 matching 7 bases. The CDR3 covers 19 residues. Per germline, CDR1 SGHTA and CDR2 FQGNSA. J was trimmed by 9 bases and V by 1 base; bases with no gene match: 21. The CDR3 DNA sequence: TGTGCCAGCAGCTTAGAGGGCGGGAGGATCCGGGACAGCGCGTGGCCCCAGCATTTT. Translating it yields CASSLEGGRIRDSAWPQHF. Full variable domain (remainder filled in from reference TRBV7-2 and TRBJ1-5): GAGVSQSPSNKVTEKGKDVELRCDPISGHTALYWYRQSLGQGLEFLIYFQGNSAPDKSGLPSDRFSAERTGGSVSTLTIQRTQQEDSAVYLCASSLEGGRIRDSAWPQHFGDGTRLSIL.

This chain links TRBV9 with TRBJ2-5; D is undetermined. V lost 4 bases to trimming and J lost 4 bases, with 11 bases between them. Per the germline V gene, CDR1 is SGDLS and CDR2 is YYNGEE. The CDR3 consists of 13 residues. CDR3 DNA: TGTGCCAGCAGCAGAGGAGTTGGAGAGACCCAGTACTTC. This encodes CASSRGVGETQYF.

The chain recombines TRBV7-2 with TRBJ1-4; 7 bases line up with TRBD1. V was pared by 0 bases and J by 4 bases, with 2 bases of the junction left unmatched. The CDR3 has 15 amino acids. Germline CDR1 is SGHTA and CDR2 is FQGNSA. The CDR3 spells CASSLAGTDNEKLFF. In nucleotides, the CDR3 is TGTGCCAGCAGCTTAGCGGGGACAGATAATGAAAAACTGTTTTTT. The full variable domain, with the rest looked up from reference TRBV7-2 and TRBJ1-4, is GAGVSQSPSNKVTEKGKDVELRCDPISGHTALYWYRQSLGQGLEFLIYFQGNSAPDKSGLPSDRFSAERTGGSVSTLTIQRTQQEDSAVYLCASSLAGTDNEKLFFGSGTQLSVL.

The chain has TRBV7-9 and TRBJ2-1; D is perhaps TRBD1 (6 bases). The CDR3 is made up of 16 amino acids. Germline CDR1 reads SEHNR; CDR2 reads FQNEAQ (reference sequence). V lost 5 bases to trimming and J lost 1 base, with 15 bases between them. The CDR3: CASSAHRVRSYNEQFF. The CDR3 DNA follows: TGTGCCAGCAGCGCCCACAGGGTTAGGTCCTACAATGAGCAGTTCTTC. Together with reference TRBV7-9 and TRBJ2-1, the CDR3 gives the full variable domain: DTGVSQNPRHKITKRGQNVTFRCDPISEHNRLYWYRQTLGQGPEFLTYFQNEAQLEKSRLLSDRFSAERPKGSFSTLEIQRTEQGDSAMYLCASSAHRVRSYNEQFFGPGTRLTVL.

CDR3 sequence reads: CASSLLAGFTDTQYF. CDR3 DNA: TGTGCCAGCAGCTTGTTGGCGGGGTTCACAGATACGCAGTATTTT. The J gene is TRBJ2-3, the V gene TRBV5-8, with D perhaps TRBD2 (6 bases). Deletions cut 1 base from V and 2 bases from J, with 11 bases between. This CDR3 region has 15 residues. Germline lookup yields CDR1 SGHTS and CDR2 YDEGEE.

The chain is built from TRBV27 and TRBJ1-5; maybe TRBD1 (6 bases). This CDR3 spans 14 amino acids. V lost 3 bases and J 4 bases, leaving 10 bases between the germline ends. Germline V gene sequence: CDR1 MNHEY, CDR2 SMNVEV (reference sequence). The DNA for the CDR3 is TGTGCCAGCAGTTTTCATGACAGGAATCAGCCCCAGCATTTT. It yields the protein CASSFHDRNQPQHF.

CDR3 sequence (DNA): TGTGCCAGCAGTTTATTCCCCCCCAGAAATAGCGCTAAAGAGACCCAGTACTTC. It codes for CASSLFPPRNSAKETQYF. The chain uses TRBV27 and TRBJ2-5, with a tentative D call TRBD2 (5 bases). The CDR3 extends over 18 amino acids. Germline V CDR1 and CDR2: MNHEY, SMNVEV (reference sequence). Trimming took off 1 base at V and 3 bases at J, with 21 bases between the two ends.

The chain uses TRBV7-7 and TRBJ2-1, with 9 bases that match TRBD2. In germline, CDR1 is SSHAT, CDR2 FNYEAQ (reference sequence). V trimming: 1 base; J trimming: 7 bases; junction bases outside the gene matches: 5. This CDR3 is built from 15 residues. The CDR3 loop reads CASSLGGTSFNEQFF. The CDR3 DNA sequence: TGTGCCAGCAGCTTAGGAGGGACTAGCTTTAATGAGCAGTTCTTC.

CDR3: CASSLLGSPGGGEQYF. CDR3 coding DNA: TGCGCCAGCAGCCTTTTAGGAAGCCCGGGGGGAGGGGAGCAGTACTTC. V is TRBV4-1 and J is TRBJ2-7, with 7 bases matching TRBD2. The CDR3 is 16 residues long. V shed 4 bases, J shed 7 bases, and the junction held 16 bases outside the gene matches. Per germline, CDR1 MGHRA and CDR2 YSYEKL.